These T cell receptor beta chains were read from a single sample in a study of T cell responses to AZD1222 COVID-19 vaccine. Only in-frame clones appear in the TCRdb table, and some are missing; sequencing was by immunoSEQ multiplex PCR. Of tens of thousands of clones listed, 85% to 90% are singletons. This specimen consisted of peripheral blood, obtained on day 0 of AZD1222 vaccination. These receptors all stem from an adult in good health. CDR3s include the opening cysteine and the closing phenylalanine or tryptophan. The D gene is left open where the match is weak. Where a row states a size, it is once, few, many or the class of an expanded clone; other rows omit it.

v_gene: TRBV5-6
abundance: NA
j_gene: TRBJ1-5
d_gene: NA
len: 12
CDR3aa: CASSNSNQPQHF
CDR3nt: TGTGCCAGCAGCAACTCAAATCAGCCCCAGCATTTT

v_gene: TRBV14
abundance: NA
j_gene: TRBJ1-3
d_gene: NA
len: 17
CDR3aa: CASSQGWGHQVGNTIYF
CDR3nt: TGTGCCAGCAGCCAAGGATGGGGGCATCAGGTTGGAAACACCATATATTTT

v_gene: TRBV6-1
abundance: once
j_gene: TRBJ2-1
d_gene: NA
len: 15
CDR3aa: CASSEDVRSYNEQFF
CDR3nt: TGTGCCAGCAGTGAAGATGTCAGATCCTACAATGAGCAGTTCTTC

v_gene: TRBV2
abundance: NA
j_gene: TRBJ2-4
d_gene: NA
len: 14
CDR3aa: CASSESHAKNIQYF
CDR3nt: TGTGCCAGCAGTGAAAGTCACGCCAAAAACATTCAGTACTTC

v_gene: TRBV18
abundance: NA
j_gene: TRBJ2-1
d_gene: NA
len: 15
CDR3aa: CASSLLTIGDNEQFF
CDR3nt: TGTGCCAGCTCACTCCTAACGATAGGGGACAATGAGCAGTTCTTC

v_gene: TRBV25-1
abundance: NA
j_gene: TRBJ2-2
d_gene: TRBD2
len: 18
CDR3aa: CASSEYPLGAGANGELFF
CDR3nt: TGTGCCAGCAGTGAATACCCCCTGGGTGCGGGAGCGAACGGGGAGCTGTTTTTT

v_gene: TRBV6-5
abundance: NA
j_gene: TRBJ2-7
d_gene: TRBD2
len: 15
CDR3aa: CASSMTSGGPYEQYF
CDR3nt: TGTGCCAGCAGTATGACTAGCGGGGGGCCCTACGAGCAGTACTTC

v_gene: TRBV10-2
abundance: NA
j_gene: TRBJ1-2
d_gene: NA
len: 11
CDR3aa: CASRWDYGYTF
CDR3nt: TGCGCCAGCAGATGGGACTATGGCTACACCTTC

v_gene: TRBV9
abundance: NA
j_gene: TRBJ1-3
d_gene: TRBD1
len: 15
CDR3aa: CASSVGQFSGNTIYF
CDR3nt: TGTGCCAGCAGCGTGGGACAGTTCTCTGGAAACACCATATATTTT

v_gene: TRBV19
abundance: NA
j_gene: TRBJ1-2
d_gene: TRBD1
len: 16
CDR3aa: CASSIPGTGGIYGYTF
CDR3nt: TGTGCCAGTAGTATCCCCGGGACAGGGGGCATCTATGGCTACACCTTC

v_gene: TRBV10-3
abundance: NA
j_gene: TRBJ2-1
d_gene: TRBD2
len: 17
CDR3aa: CAISGTSGGVDYNEQFF
CDR3nt: TGTGCCATCAGTGGGACTAGCGGGGGGGTGGACTACAATGAGCAGTTCTTC

v_gene: TRBV5-1
abundance: NA
j_gene: TRBJ2-2
d_gene: NA
len: 11
CDR3aa: CASSWSGELFF
CDR3nt: TGCGCCAGCAGCTGGTCCGGGGAGCTGTTTTTT

v_gene: TRBV15
abundance: NA
j_gene: TRBJ1-4
d_gene: TRBD1
len: 16
CDR3aa: CATSRDRDRGREKLFF
CDR3nt: TGTGCCACCAGCAGAGACCGGGACAGGGGTCGTGAAAAACTGTTTTTT

v_gene: TRBV3-1/TRBV3-2
abundance: NA
j_gene: TRBJ2-2
d_gene: NA
len: 13
CDR3aa: CASSQRGPGELFF
CDR3nt: TGTGCCAGCAGCCAACGCGGGCCCGGGGAGCTGTTTTTT

v_gene: TRBV7-3
abundance: NA
j_gene: TRBJ2-3
d_gene: NA
len: 17
CDR3aa: CASSLTIAGASTDTQYF
CDR3nt: TGTGCCAGCAGCTTAACCATAGCCGGGGCTAGCACAGATACGCAGTATTTT

v_gene: TRBV4-2
abundance: NA
j_gene: TRBJ2-5
d_gene: NA
len: 15
CDR3aa: CASSQDQGGPETQYF
CDR3nt: TGTGCCAGCAGCCAAGATCAGGGCGGGCCTGAGACCCAGTACTTC

v_gene: TRBV19
abundance: NA
j_gene: TRBJ2-5
d_gene: TRBD1
len: 14
CDR3aa: CASSNRGPKETQYF
CDR3nt: TGTGCCAGTAGTAATAGGGGGCCAAAGGAGACCCAGTACTTC